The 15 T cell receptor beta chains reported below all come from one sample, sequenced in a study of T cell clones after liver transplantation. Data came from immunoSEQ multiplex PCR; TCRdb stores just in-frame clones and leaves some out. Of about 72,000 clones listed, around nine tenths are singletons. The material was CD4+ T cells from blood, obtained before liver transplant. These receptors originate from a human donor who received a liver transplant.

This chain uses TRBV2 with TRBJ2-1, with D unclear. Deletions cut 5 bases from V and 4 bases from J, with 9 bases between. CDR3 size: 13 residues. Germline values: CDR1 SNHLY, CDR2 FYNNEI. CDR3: CASSNNQYNEQFF. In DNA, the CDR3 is TGTGCCAGCAGTAATAACCAATACAATGAGCAGTTCTTC.

The CDR3 DNA is TGTGCCAGTAGCCTGACAGGGGCCGGGGCAGATACGCAGTATTTT. Amino acids: CASSLTGAGADTQYF. The gene calls are TRBV19 and TRBJ2-3; the match to TRBD1 covers 8 bases. The germline V gene has CDR1 LNHDA and CDR2 SQIVND (reference sequence). Trimming removed 6 bases from V and 4 bases from J; junction bases left unmatched: 9. CDR3 length: 15 residues.

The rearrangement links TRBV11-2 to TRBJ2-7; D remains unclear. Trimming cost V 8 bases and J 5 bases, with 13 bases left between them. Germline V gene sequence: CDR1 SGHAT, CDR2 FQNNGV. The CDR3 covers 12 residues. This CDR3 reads CASGRESDEQYF. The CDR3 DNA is TGTGCCAGCGGAAGGGAAAGCGACGAGCAGTACTTC.

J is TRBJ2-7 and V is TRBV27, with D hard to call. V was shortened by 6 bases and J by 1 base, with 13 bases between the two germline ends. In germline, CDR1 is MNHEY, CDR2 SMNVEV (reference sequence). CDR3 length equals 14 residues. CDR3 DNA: TGTGCCAGCAGCCAGTTGAGCGATTCCTACGAGCAGTACTTC. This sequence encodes CASSQLSDSYEQYF.

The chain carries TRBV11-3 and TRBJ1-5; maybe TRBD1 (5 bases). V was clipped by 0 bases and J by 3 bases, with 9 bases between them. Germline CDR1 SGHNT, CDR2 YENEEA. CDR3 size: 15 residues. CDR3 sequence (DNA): TGTGCCAGCAGCTTAGAGGCAGGGTTCAATCAGCCCCAGCATTTT. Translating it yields CASSLEAGFNQPQHF.

CDR3 region: CASRTGGSNEKLFF. DNA of the CDR3: TGTGCCAGCCGAACAGGGGGTTCTAATGAAAAACTGTTTTTT. This chain joins TRBV2 and TRBJ1-4; TRBD1 matches 8 bases. CDR1 and CDR2 (germline): SNHLY, FYNNEI. This CDR3 spans 14 amino acids. J gave up 3 bases and V 8 bases, and 5 bases lay outside the gene matches.

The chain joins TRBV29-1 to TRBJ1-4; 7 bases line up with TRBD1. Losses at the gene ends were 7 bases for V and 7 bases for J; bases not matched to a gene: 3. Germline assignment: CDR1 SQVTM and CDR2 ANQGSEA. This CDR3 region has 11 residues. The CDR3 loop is CSAGTVEKLFF. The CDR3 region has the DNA TGCAGCGCCGGGACAGTTGAAAAACTGTTTTTT.

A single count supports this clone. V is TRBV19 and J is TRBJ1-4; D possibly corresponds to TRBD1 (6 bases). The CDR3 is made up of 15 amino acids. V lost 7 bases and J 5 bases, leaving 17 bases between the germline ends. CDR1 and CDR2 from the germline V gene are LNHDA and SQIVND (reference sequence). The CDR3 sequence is CASTLWGRMNEKLFF. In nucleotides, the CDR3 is TGTGCCAGTACCCTGTGGGGGCGTATGAATGAAAAACTGTTTTTT.

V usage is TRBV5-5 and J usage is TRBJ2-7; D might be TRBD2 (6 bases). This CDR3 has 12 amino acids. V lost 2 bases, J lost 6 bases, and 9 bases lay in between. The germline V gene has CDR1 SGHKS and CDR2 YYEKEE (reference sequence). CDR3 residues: CASSFSSGEQYF. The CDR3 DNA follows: TGTGCCAGCAGCTTCAGTAGCGGCGAGCAGTACTTC.

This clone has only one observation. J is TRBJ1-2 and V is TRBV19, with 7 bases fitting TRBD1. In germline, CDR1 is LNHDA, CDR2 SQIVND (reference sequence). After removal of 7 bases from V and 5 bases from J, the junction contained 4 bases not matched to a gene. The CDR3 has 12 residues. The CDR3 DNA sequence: TGTGCCAGTACGGGACAGAGGTATGGCTACACCTTC. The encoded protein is CASTGQRYGYTF.

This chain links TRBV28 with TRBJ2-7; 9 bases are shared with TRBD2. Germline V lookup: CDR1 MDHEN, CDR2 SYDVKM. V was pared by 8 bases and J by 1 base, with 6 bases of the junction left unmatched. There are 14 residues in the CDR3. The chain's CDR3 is CASATSGSSYEQYF. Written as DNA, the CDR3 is TGTGCCAGCGCCACTAGCGGGTCTTCCTACGAGCAGTACTTC.

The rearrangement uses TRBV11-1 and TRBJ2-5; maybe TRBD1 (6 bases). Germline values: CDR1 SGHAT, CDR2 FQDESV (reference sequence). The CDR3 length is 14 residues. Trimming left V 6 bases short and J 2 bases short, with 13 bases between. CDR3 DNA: TGTGCCAGCAGGACCCGAGGGGGACAAGAGACCCAGTACTTC. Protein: CASRTRGGQETQYF.

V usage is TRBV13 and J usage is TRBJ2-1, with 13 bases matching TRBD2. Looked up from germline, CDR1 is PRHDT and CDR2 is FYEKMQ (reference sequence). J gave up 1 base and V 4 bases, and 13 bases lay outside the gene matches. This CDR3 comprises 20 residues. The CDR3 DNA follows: TGTGCCAGCAGCTCTCTGACCCGGACTAGCGGGAGATTGTCCTACAATGAGCAGTTCTTC. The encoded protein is CASSSLTRTSGRLSYNEQFF.

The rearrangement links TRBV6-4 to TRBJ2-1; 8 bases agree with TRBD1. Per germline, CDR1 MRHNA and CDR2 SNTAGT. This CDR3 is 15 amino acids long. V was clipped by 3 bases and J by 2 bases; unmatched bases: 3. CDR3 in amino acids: CASSEGQGPYNEQFF. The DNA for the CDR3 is TGTGCCAGCAGTGAAGGACAGGGCCCCTACAATGAGCAGTTCTTC.

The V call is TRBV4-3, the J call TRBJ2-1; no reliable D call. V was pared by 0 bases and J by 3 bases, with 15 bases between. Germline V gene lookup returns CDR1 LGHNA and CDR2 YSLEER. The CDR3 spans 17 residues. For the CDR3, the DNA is TGCGCCAGCAGCCAAGATGGTCGCCCCTATGGCTACAATGAGCAGTTCTTC. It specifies CASSQDGRPYGYNEQFF.